The T cell receptor (beta chain) under discussion was sequenced for a study of T cell repertoires in aging, cancer and after chemotherapy. Study-level information: Donors were grouped into six age bands spanning 30 or younger through 70 or older. Pre- and post-chemotherapy samples were paired from chronic lymphocytic leukemia patients treated with fludarabine- or bendamustine-based regimens. Overall study results and limits: Untreated cancer patients had significantly lower blood TCR diversity than age-matched healthy donors. Healthy donors lost TCR diversity with age mainly through richness, cancer patients through richness and evenness.

The template was genomic DNA from peripheral blood, not RNA. Rearranged V-D-J TRB sequences were amplified with a mixed TRB-A/B primer pool. MiXCR, applied by TCRdb to the multiplex PCR reads, yields one record per CDR3 protein. The repertoire includes several thousand distinct CDR3 sequences, over 25% of them detected once, and about 8% sits in the top ten. This clonotype was seen more than once but under ten times. Its specificity is not known. This TCR was recovered from a human donor with a blood cancer. Specimen: blood.

As DNA, the CDR3 is TGTGCCAGCAGTTTCTTGACTAGCGGGGGACGAGGAGAGACCCAGTACTTC. Its translation is CASSFLTSGGRGETQYF. The V call is TRBV12-3 or TRBV12-4, the J call TRBJ2-5, with 12 bases fitting TRBD2. Trimming cost V 3 bases and J 4 bases; bases outside gene matches: 9. CDR3 length: 17 residues.